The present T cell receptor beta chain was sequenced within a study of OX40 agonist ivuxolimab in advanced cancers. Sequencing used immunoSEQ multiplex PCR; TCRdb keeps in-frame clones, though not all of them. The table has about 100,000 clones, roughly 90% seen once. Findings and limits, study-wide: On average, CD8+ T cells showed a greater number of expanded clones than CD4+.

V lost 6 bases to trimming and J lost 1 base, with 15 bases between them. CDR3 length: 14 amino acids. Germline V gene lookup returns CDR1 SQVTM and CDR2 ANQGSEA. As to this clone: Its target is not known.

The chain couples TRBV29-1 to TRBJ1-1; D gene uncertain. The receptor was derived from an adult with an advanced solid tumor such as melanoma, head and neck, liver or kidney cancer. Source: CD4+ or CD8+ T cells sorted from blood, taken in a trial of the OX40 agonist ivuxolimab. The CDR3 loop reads CSVPKLWGNTEAFF. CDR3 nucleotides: TGCAGCGTCCCAAAGCTTTGGGGGAACACTGAAGCTTTCTTT.